One and the same sample provided the 4 T cell receptor beta chains below, sequenced in a study of identical twins. TCRdb itself ran the 5' RACE reads through MiXCR, one entry per CDR3 protein. The data show 1.5 million to 2 million distinct CDR3 sequences, less than 40% seen once. Source material: cord blood. The receptors stem from a newborn girl in good health.

A few counts support this clonotype. The rearrangement joins TRBV6-1 to TRBJ2-3, with a possible D match to TRBD2 (7 bases). CDR1 and CDR2 from the germline V gene are MNHNS and SASEGT. With 6 bases removed from V and 4 bases from J, the gap between germline ends came to 14 bases. This CDR3 is built from 14 residues. This CDR3 reads CASRRGGGADTQYF. The CDR3 region has the DNA TGTGCCAGCAGGAGGGGGGGCGGTGCAGATACGCAGTATTTT.

This chain joins TRBV7-2 and TRBJ2-2, with 7 nucleotides matching TRBD2. The CDR3 spans 15 residues. J was trimmed by 1 base and V by 5 bases; bases with no gene match: 4. The germline V gene encodes CDR1 SGHTA and CDR2 FQGNSA. CDR3: CASSRDYQNTGELFF. The CDR3 DNA reads as TGTGCCAGCAGCCGGGACTACCAGAACACCGGGGAGCTGTTTTTT.

This clonotype was seen more than once but under ten times. J is TRBJ1-5 and V is TRBV20-1; D remains ambiguous. The CDR3 contains 14 residues. The germline V gene encodes CDR1 DFQATT and CDR2 SNEGSKA (reference sequence). V gave up 3 bases and J gave up 1 base, with 10 bases separating them. In DNA, the CDR3 is TGCAGTGCTAGTTATTACGGGAGCAATCAGCCCCAGCATTTT. Protein product: CSASYYGSNQPQHF.

Only a few counts were recorded for this clonotype. This chain connects TRBV2 to TRBJ2-1; 10 positions match TRBD2. The CDR3 has 16 residues. V was clipped by 4 bases and J by 4 bases; unmatched bases: 7. From germline, CDR1 is SNHLY and CDR2 FYNNEI. CDR3 in DNA: TGTGCCAGCAGTGCGCTTAGCGGGGGGCCTTACAATGAGCAGTTCTTC. Encoded protein: CASSALSGGPYNEQFF.